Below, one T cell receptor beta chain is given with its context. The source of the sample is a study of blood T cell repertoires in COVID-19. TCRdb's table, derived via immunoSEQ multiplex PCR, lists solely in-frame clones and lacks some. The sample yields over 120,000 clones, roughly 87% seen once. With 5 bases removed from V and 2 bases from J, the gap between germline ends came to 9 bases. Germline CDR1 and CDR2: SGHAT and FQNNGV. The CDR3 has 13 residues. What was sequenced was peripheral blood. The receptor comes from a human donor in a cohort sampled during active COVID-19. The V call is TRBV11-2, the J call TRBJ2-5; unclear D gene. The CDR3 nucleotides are TGTGCCAGCAGCCGCATAGAGCAAGAGACCCAGTACTTC. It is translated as CASSRIEQETQYF.